These 16 T cell receptor beta chains share one sample of origin, sequenced in a study of blood T cell repertoires in COVID-19. Profiling relied on immunoSEQ multiplex PCR, and the TCRdb table lists in-frame clones only, not all of them. The table includes around 100,000 clones, 80% to 90% detected once. Sequences were obtained from peripheral blood. The receptors shown here come from a human donor in a cohort sampled during active COVID-19.

CDR3 nucleotides: TGTGCCAGCTCACCAAGGGGATCTTACAGCACTGAAGCTTTCTTT. Protein product: CASSPRGSYSTEAFF. V gene TRBV18 combines with J gene TRBJ1-1; a possible D gene is TRBD1 (5 bases). V was clipped by 2 bases and J by 4 bases, with 14 bases between them. The germline V gene encodes CDR1 KGHSH and CDR2 LQKENI. CDR3 size: 15 residues.

The chain has TRBV3-1 (or the pseudogene TRBV3-2) and TRBJ1-6, with 8 nucleotides matching TRBD1. Trimming at V came to 3 bases and at J to 9 bases, leaving 1 base not matched to a gene. Germline V gives CDR1 LGHDT, CDR2 YNNKEL (reference sequence). The CDR3 has 13 amino acids. CDR3 amino acids: CASSHGQGSPLHF. As DNA, the CDR3 is TGTGCCAGCAGCCATGGACAGGGTTCACCCCTCCACTTT.

The V gene is TRBV4-2, the J gene TRBJ1-1; D unresolved. There are 15 residues in the CDR3. V was trimmed by 0 bases and J by 1 base, leaving 9 bases between them. The germline CDR1 and CDR2 sequences are LGHNA and YNFKEQ. Here the CDR3 reads CASSQEIAANTEAFF. The CDR3 DNA reads as TGTGCCAGCAGCCAAGAAATAGCAGCGAACACTGAAGCTTTCTTT.

In DNA form, the CDR3 reads TGTGCCTGGGACCCCAGGGGAACGGGCTATGGCTACACCTTC. It specifies CAWDPRGTGYGYTF. V and J are TRBV30 and TRBJ1-2; D may be TRBD1 (6 bases). V was trimmed by 5 bases and J by 4 bases, leaving 17 bases between them. The length of the CDR3 is 14 residues. CDR1 is GTSNPN, CDR2 SVGIG, per germline (reference sequence).

The chain couples TRBV4-3 to TRBJ2-1, with a tentative D call TRBD2 (5 bases). Per germline, CDR1 LGHNA and CDR2 YSLEER. This CDR3 spans 21 amino acids. Deletions cut 0 bases from V and 0 bases from J, with 24 bases between. This chain's CDR3 is CASSQDPRRFPDFSSYNEQFF. In DNA, the CDR3 is TGCGCCAGCAGCCAAGATCCTCGGAGGTTTCCCGACTTTAGCTCCTACAATGAGCAGTTCTTC.

This rearrangement joins TRBV6-6 to TRBJ2-1, with TRBD2 identical over 7 bases. This CDR3 region has 15 residues. CDR1 is MNHNY, CDR2 SVGAGI, per germline (reference sequence). V lost 5 bases and J lost 4; bases outside the gene matches: 8. CDR3 protein: CASSPSSGTYNEQFF. CDR3 DNA sequence: TGTGCCAGCAGTCCATCGAGCGGGACTTACAATGAGCAGTTCTTC.

This clone appeared a single time. The J gene is TRBJ2-3, the V gene TRBV7-9; TRBD1 aligns across 9 bases. V shed 5 bases, J shed 1 base, and the junction held 4 bases outside the gene matches. The germline CDR1 and CDR2 sequences are SEHNR and FQNEAQ (reference sequence). The CDR3 is 15 amino acids. CDR3 sequence reads: CASSPRTGGTDTQYF. CDR3 bases: TGTGCCAGCAGCCCCCGGACAGGGGGCACAGATACGCAGTATTTT.

The chain employs TRBV19 and TRBJ1-1; D gene ambiguous. CDR3 length: 13 residues. The ends were cut back, 4 bases at V and 1 base at J, with 7 bases in the middle. Germline CDR1 LNHDA, CDR2 SQIVND (reference sequence). This CDR3 is CASSTRQNTEAFF. The CDR3 DNA reads as TGTGCCAGTAGTACACGACAGAACACTGAAGCTTTCTTT.

V gene TRBV14 combines with J gene TRBJ2-2; possible D gene TRBD2, 6 bases. Germline V gene sequence: CDR1 SGHDN, CDR2 FVKESK. Trimming took off 6 bases at V and 2 bases at J, with 10 bases between the two ends. The CDR3 is made up of 14 amino acids. The CDR3, as DNA: TGTGCCAGCAGGCGGGACTTCAACACCGGGGAGCTGTTTTTT. It specifies CASRRDFNTGELFF.

The genes are TRBV2 and TRBJ2-5, with 10 bases fitting TRBD2. V lost 1 base to trimming and J lost 1 base; unmatched junction nucleotides: 6. Looked up from germline, CDR1 is SNHLY and CDR2 is FYNNEI. The CDR3 is 17 amino acids. Written as DNA, the CDR3 is TGTGCCAGCAGTGAAGGCTGGTTAGCGGGGGGCCAAGAGACCCAGTACTTC. It encodes CASSEGWLAGGQETQYF.

V is TRBV11-2 and J is TRBJ2-7, with TRBD2 identical over 9 bases. The trim removed 5 bases at V and 6 bases at J, leaving 20 bases unmatched. CDR3 length: 18 amino acids. Germline loops: CDR1 SGHAT, CDR2 FQNNGV. CDR3 loop: CASSPTRSTSSGSREQYF. CDR3 in DNA: TGTGCCAGCAGCCCAACCCGGTCGACGAGTAGCGGGAGCCGCGAGCAGTACTTC.

This chain joins TRBV12-3 or TRBV12-4 and TRBJ2-1; D unresolved. V gave up 7 bases and J gave up 4 bases, with 5 bases separating them. The CDR3 spans 11 residues. CDR3 sequence: CASTSYNEQFF. The DNA of the CDR3 is TGTGCCAGCACCAGTTACAATGAGCAGTTCTTC.

This clone was seen once. The chain links TRBV7-9 to TRBJ2-5; 7 nucleotides align to TRBD1. V was pared by 1 base and J by 2 bases, with 4 bases of the junction left unmatched. This CDR3 comprises 15 residues. Germline values: CDR1 SEHNR, CDR2 FQNEAQ (reference sequence). The CDR3 DNA follows: TGTGCCAGCAGCTTAGAGGGGGCGCTACAAGAGACCCAGTACTTC. It encodes CASSLEGALQETQYF.

The V call is TRBV5-1, the J call TRBJ1-2; 7 bases fit TRBD1. Trimming removed 0 bases from V and 9 bases from J; junction bases left unmatched: 5. This CDR3 region has 13 residues. The germline V gene encodes CDR1 SGHRS and CDR2 YFSETQ. CDR3: CASSLEGRGSYTF. The DNA of the CDR3 is TGCGCCAGCAGCTTGGAAGGCAGGGGGAGCTACACCTTC.

This chain links TRBV18 with TRBJ2-5; TRBD2 aligns across 7 bases. Germline values: CDR1 KGHSH, CDR2 LQKENI. This CDR3 has 14 amino acids. Trimming at V came to 4 bases and at J to 4 bases, leaving 6 bases not matched to a gene. The CDR3 spells CASSRAGLIETQYF. The CDR3 DNA is TGTGCCAGCTCACGCGCGGGACTAATAGAGACCCAGTACTTC.

The chain employs TRBV5-1 and TRBJ1-5, with D hard to call. V dropped 0 bases and J dropped 7 bases, with 11 bases sitting between them. The CDR3 has 14 amino acids. Germline V gives CDR1 SGHRS, CDR2 YFSETQ. This chain's CDR3 is CASSLARKEQPQHF. The CDR3 DNA follows: TGCGCCAGCAGCTTGGCCCGAAAGGAGCAGCCCCAGCATTTT.